This paragraph covers one TCR beta chain sequence. Here immunoSEQ multiplex PCR was the method, and the copy in TCRdb shows in-frame clones only, minus some. The sample shows around 60,000 clones, 80% to 95% of them seen only once. This record comes from a study of technical replicates of blood from four donors. The germline gives CDR1 LGHNT, CDR2 FRNRAP. This CDR3 has 17 residues. The V segment lost 1 base and the J segment 0 bases; nucleotides outside the gene matches: 5. The sample comprised PBMCs. The rearrangement links TRBV12-5 to TRBJ2-3; 9 bases are shared with TRBD2. The receptor was derived from a human donor in good health. Some clones in this sample may be carry-over from other donors' samples. As DNA, the CDR3 is TGTGCTAGTGGTTTGGGGGGGACTAGCAGAAGCACAGATACGCAGTATTTT. Translating it yields CASGLGGTSRSTDTQYF.